What follows describes a single T cell receptor beta chain. The specificity of this receptor is unknown. The input lacks base qualities; no much larger clone sits a single base away. The protocol used for the library was the immunoSEQ multiplex PCR assay. For the multiplex PCR, a mixture combining 60 forward primers for TCR Vbeta segments and 13 reverse primers for TCR Jbeta segments was used. The CDR3 region of rearranged TCR beta genes was amplified from genomic DNA with a multiplex PCR assay. The amplified TCR beta libraries were sequenced on the Illumina HiSeq System as 87-base-pair reads. The paper's data handling went like this. Across the 640 or so repertoires, a later analysis counted about 81 million unique TCR beta chains, some 11 million of which were shared by at least two donors. Raw reads were error-corrected and collapsed into unique sequences with a nearest-neighbor algorithm that merged closely related sequences to remove PCR and sequencing errors. CDR3 sequences were aligned to IMGT reference sequences to assign V, D and J gene segments. For a sequence to be retained, a match of at least six nucleotides was required to both a V gene segment and a J gene segment. Rearrangements were called productive when the CDR3 lacked stop codons and stayed in frame with V and J; all others were non-productive. Following IMGT convention, CDR3 was defined as the stretch from the second conserved V-encoded cysteine to the conserved J-encoded phenylalanine. The earlier analysis of about 530 of the donors excluded any sequence lacking an unambiguous match to a single V gene segment. An earlier analysis of about 590 of the donors classified V segments as functional when productive rearrangements were above 56.7% and as segregating when the standard deviation between donors was above 5%. To diagnose cytomegalovirus status from the catalog of TCR beta chain sequences, a statistical classification framework was built. V and J gene assignment, in a later analysis, came from comparing TCR nucleotide sequences with IMGT/GENE-DB human TR gene sequences. Using the TCRdist pipeline, a later analysis assigned CDR3 sequences along with most-parsimonious VDJ recombination scenarios. In a later analysis, every TCR beta chain was defined by the combination of its CDR3 amino acid sequence and its V-gene family, and reads without a unique V-gene family were dropped. As a way to deal with suspected cross-contamination and a sequencing artifact, a later analysis dropped 592 nucleotide sequences that were highly shared and had low generation probability. In a later analysis, a clonal expansion index for each public chain was calculated from normalized within-repertoire ranks of inferred template counts. In a later analysis, generation probabilities were computed using a VDJ recombination model fitted to out-of-frame rearrangements, and the results were checked against IGoR. Hypergeometric tests were used in a later analysis to score TCR-TCR, TCR-HLA and TCR-CMV co-occurrence, with a repertoire-size bias correction applied to the TCR pairs. In a later analysis, false discovery rates were estimated by permuting HLA or CMV assignments 20 times. In a later analysis, co-occurring TCRs were grouped using DBSCAN, with TCRdist sequence similarity added in when clustering inside HLA-allele-positive subsets. For co-occurrence clustering, repertoires with fewer than 30,000 or more than 120,000 public chains were excluded, along with about five repertoires with anomalous nucleotide sharing. The table was pulled from immuneACCESS by TCRdb, which kept in-frame rearrangements only. Such tables lose some clones; where checked, under half of the loss comes from unresolved V genes, and the rest has no known cause. D and trimming were read from the DNA, whereas the V and J calls and clone size are those reported in that table. This sample holds about 140,000 clones; 70% to 80% were observed only once. The biggest ten clones account for 3.9% of the sample.

This entry is derived from a study of cytomegalovirus exposure and HLA in healthy donors (dated by TCRdb to between 2016 and 2019). Broadly, across the study: An earlier analysis of a few hundred of the donors reported 276 Gb of sequence data and roughly 120 million unique TCR beta sequences obtained from some 200 million T cells. The genetic ancestry cluster associated with self-reported Caucasian donors included 81% of the 300 to 400 genotyped donors. An early release covering approximately 600 HLA-typed donors comprised 250 to 350 gigabases of sequencing data and some 79 million unique TCR sequences. To decide whether each TCR beta V gene segment behaved as functional or pseudogenic, an earlier analysis of some 600 of the donors relied on high-throughput TCR beta sequencing. In a later analysis, previously published TCR beta repertoires from 600 to 850 donors were re-analyzed and high-resolution HLA genotyping was added so that TCR occurrence patterns could be studied. The number of typed donors differed by locus: about 629-630 for A, B, C, DRB1 and DQB1; 500 to 550 for DQA1; 606 for DPA1; and some 430 for DPB1. Rather than drawing on any new phenotypic data, the later analysis identified candidate immune exposures from TCR beta sequences and the way those sequences occurred across donors. Besides the first cohort of 666 subjects, a separate validation cohort made up of 120 different subjects was used. Donor age, sex, ethnicity and CMV serostatus were collected together with the repertoire data. Because of strong linkage in the cohort, four or five DR-DQ haplotypes were treated as single units for association and clustering. The study aimed to test whether signatures of past pathogen exposure could be identified by cataloging public T cell receptors. The study combined high-throughput TCR immunosequencing, statistical association of individual TCRs with disease status, and machine learning to predict cytomegalovirus infection status. HLA typing covered class I and class II loci at four-digit resolution. In a later genetic analysis, genome-wide SNP genotypes for about three fifths of the roughly 670 donors were used, and that subset was treated as a discovery cohort. Every repertoire in the discovery cohort had been generated on one and the same sequencing platform. The study used immunosequencing to profile the T cell repertoires of more than 650 subjects and linked those repertoires to cytomegalovirus serostatus. Across some 400 genotyped donors of the cohort, an average of approximately 220,000 unique TCR beta nucleotide sequences per donor were sequenced, and roughly 20% of those sequences were non-productive. The paper's findings and limits, for the study overall: The authors suggested that the approach could potentially be generalized to other disease states and immunological phenotypes. Because the 87-base-pair reads could not distinguish some IMGT-functional V segments, including TRBV6-2 and TRBV6-3, those segments were excluded. Sequencing depth was assumed to be roughly uniform across donors in the presence/absence analyses, though that assumption may not hold. A later analysis found that HLA-associated TCR beta chains were more clonally expanded and had lower generation probabilities than equally common non-associated chains. Correlated functional status among segregating V segments might reflect linkage disequilibrium, but an unknown experimental factor could not be ruled out. A cluster of highly shared sequence variants was judged likely to represent a technical artifact of the sequencing pipeline. In the study, roughly 160 TCR beta chains were listed as associated with cytomegalovirus. Broadly in line with IMGT annotations, most TCR beta V segments showed up in productive rearrangements about 87% or about 30% of the time in an earlier analysis of several hundred of the donors. A later genetic analysis reported fewer N-insertions in productive TCRs among donors in an Asian-associated ancestry cluster than the roughly 620-donor mean. The classifier was reported to diagnose cytomegalovirus status with high specificity and sensitivity in both the original and validation cohorts. Because some donors lacked HLA typing at each locus, the association tests relied only on the typed subset. According to a later analysis, most CMV-associated TCR beta chains appeared to be HLA-restricted, and the HLA associations seemed to be driven largely by CMV exposure. Specific HLA alleles were associated with 15,000 to 20,000 TCR beta sequences at a false discovery rate of 0.05 in a later analysis. According to a later analysis, parvovirus B19, influenza, CMV and Epstein-Barr virus appeared linked to several top co-occurrence clusters. A further reported finding was that TCR beta sequences accurately predicted the HLA-A and HLA-B alleles for most subjects in the first cohort. The only immune exposure information available for the cohort was CMV serostatus. In vitro tests confirmed that a few of the cytomegalovirus-associated TCR beta chains recognize cytomegalovirus antigens. Over 15 rarely observed V segments, including chromosome 9 orphons, were excluded from the earlier analysis of about 500 of the donors because counts were too low. When HLA alleles, especially DR and DQ, strongly co-occurred, attributing TCR associations to individual alleles was difficult. In this cohort, only TCR beta chains were sequenced, and detectable features were limited by the absence of alpha or paired-chain data. Most TCR sequences were observed very rarely across donors, whereas some public TCRs were present in many individuals. In a later analysis, TCR association rates were found to vary across HLA loci, with the most associated TCRs seen for DRB1 alleles and the fewest for HLA-C alleles. V-gene and J-gene trimming of TCR beta chains was associated with a missense DCLRE1C variant in a later genetic analysis, and the association was replicated in an independent cohort.

The CDR3, from cysteine to phenylalanine, totals 17 residues. Of all the DNA, just the CDR3 is kept, 51 bases in frame from base 1. CDR1 and CDR2 are drawn from the germline V gene: SGHRS, YFSETQ. Cut back by 0 bases and 0 bases, the V and J ends lie 12 bases apart. The cohort was made up of 500 to 850 healthy bone marrow donors. All cohort members were sampled while nominally healthy, although unrecorded immune exposures were likely present. The donor was CMV seronegative and belonged to the group of over 350 seronegative cohort members. A peripheral blood sample was collected from each donor, and TCR beta sequencing was performed on peripheral blood mononuclear cells. The Qiagen DNeasy Blood Extraction Kit was used to extract genomic DNA from the blood cell samples.

The sequenced material came from PBMCs. The chain was built from TRBV5-1 and TRBJ1-4, with a tentative D gene TRBD1 over 5 matching bases. This sequence originates from a man aged 18 to 35 in good health and CMV-seronegative. CDR3 protein: CASSLGIRDSTNEKLFF. In nucleotides, the sequence is TGCGCCAGCAGCTTGGGTATCAGGGACTCAACTAATGAAAAACTGTTTTTT.